These T cell receptor beta chains were read from a single sample in a study of tumor-infiltrating lymphocytes in primary liver carcinoma. TCRdb used MiXCR to reprocess the multiplex PCR reads, holding one entry per CDR3 protein. This sample carries almost 45,000 distinct CDR3 sequences, 60% to 80% of them seen once, and the ten largest clones take 38%. The sequencing input was tumor-adjacent normal liver tissue. The receptors originated from a woman in her 30s with primary liver carcinoma and hepatitis B virus infection. The CDR3 runs from the conserved cysteine through the conserved F or W. The D gene is left open where the match is weak. Rows give clone size only sometimes, using once, few, many, or a class for an expanded clone.

J	V	size	D	DNA	CDR3
TRBJ1-6	TRBV28	many	TRBD1	TGTGCCAGCAGTCCCGTTCGGACAGGCTCCTATAATTCACCCCTCCACTTT	CASSPVRTGSYNSPLHF
TRBJ1-5	TRBV12-3/TRBV12-4	NA	NA	TGTGCCAGCAGGCCAACAGGGCTTACTCAGCCCCAGCATTTT	CASRPTGLTQPQHF
TRBJ2-3	TRBV4-3	many	TRBD2	TGCGCCAGCAGCCAAGGTTTTGCGGGAGCCAGGCATACGCAGTATTTT	CASSQGFAGARHTQYF
TRBJ2-4	TRBV4-1	NA	NA	TGCGCCAGCAACCCGGAGATGAAAAGGGACACGAGCAAGTGGTACTTC	CASNPEMKRDTSKWYF
TRBJ2-3	TRBV29-1	NA	TRBD2	TGCAGCGTCAAGCGGGACGACACTGATATGCAGTGTTTT	CSVKRDDTDMQCF
TRBJ2-5	TRBV6-2/TRBV6-3	NA	NA	TGTGCCAGCAGCTCGGGCCAGAAGACCCAGTGCTTC	CASSSGQKTQCF
TRBJ2-1	TRBV6-5	NA	TRBD2	TGTGCCAGCAGAGTAAGCGGGAACTATGATGAGCAGTTCTTC	CASRVSGNYDEQFF
TRBJ2-1	TRBV29-1	NA	NA	TGCAGCCCCTCTGAGGGGGAACAGGGTGCCTGCAATGAGCAGTTCTTC	CSPSEGEQGACNEQFF
TRBJ2-2	TRBV11-3	NA	NA	TGTGCCAGCAGCTTGGCGGGACTCCAATCCGGATTAATCACCGGGGAGCTGTTTTTT	CASSLAGLQSGLITGELFF
TRBJ1-5	TRBV7-8	NA	NA	TGTGCCAGCAGCGCGTCAGGGGCTCAGCCCCAACATTTT	CASSASGAQPQHF
TRBJ2-2	TRBV10-2	NA	NA	TGCCCCGGCAGTCCGGGACGAGTAACCGGGGAGCTGTTTTTT	CPGSPGRVTGELFF
TRBJ2-1	TRBV7-9	NA	NA	TGTGTCAGCAGCTCCAAGGGCACTAGCAGAAACCTTGAGCAGTTCTTC	CVSSSKGTSRNLEQFF
TRBJ2-1	TRBV19	few	NA	TGTGCCAGTAGTATAGCCCTATACATCAATGAGCAGTTCTTC	CASSIALYINEQFF
TRBJ2-1	TRBV10-3	NA	TRBD2	TGTGACATCAGTGAGTCGGCAGCGGGAGCCTACAATGAGGAGTTCTTC	CDISESAAGAYNEEFF
TRBJ1-5	TRBV12-3/TRBV12-4	NA	NA	TGTGCCAGCAGTGCCGGCGGGCACAATCAGCCCCAGCATTTT	CASSAGGHNQPQHF
TRBJ2-4	TRBV4-1	NA	NA	TGCGCCAGCAGCCCAGAGATGCATAGGTACACGAGCATGTGGTACTTC	CASSPEMHRYTSMWYF
TRBJ2-1	TRBV6-2/TRBV6-3	many	NA	TGTGCCAGCAGCCGAACCGGGAATGAGCAGTTCTTC	CASSRTGNEQFF
TRBJ2-1	TRBV29-1	NA	NA	TGCAGCGTTGAGCCCCATCATTGGAATGAGCAGTTCTTC	CSVEPHHWNEQFF
TRBJ2-2	TRBV5-1	NA	TRBD1	TGCGCCAGCAGCTTGAGTCACCGGGACAGGGCCCTGGCCGGGGAGCTGTTTTTT	CASSLSHRDRALAGELFF
TRBJ1-1	TRBV19	NA	TRBD1	TGTGCCAGCCGACAGGGGTTCACTGAAGCTTTCTTT	CASRQGFTEAFF
TRBJ2-1	TRBV7-9	many	NA	TGTGCCAGCAGCTTAGAGAGGGGGAGGGCCCCCTACAATGAGCAGTTCTTC	CASSLERGRAPYNEQFF
TRBJ1-1	TRBV28	NA	NA	TGTACCAGCAGGCTTTACCCCAACACCGAATCTTTCTTT	CTSRLYPNTESFF
TRBJ2-2	TRBV4-1	NA	TRBD2	TGCGCCAGCAGCCCTGGGGCAGCGGGAGGCCATGCGAACACCGGGGAGCTGTTTTTT	CASSPGAAGGHANTGELFF
TRBJ2-1	TRBV11-2	once	NA	TGTATCAGCAGTTTAAGCCTGGACGGGAGCTACAATGAGCAGTTCTTC	CISSLSLDGSYNEQFF
TRBJ2-1	TRBV11-2	NA	TRBD2	TGTGCCAGCAGCTGGGGACTAGCGGGGAACAATGAGCAGTTCTTC	CASSWGLAGNNEQFF
TRBJ2-7	TRBV4-2	NA	NA	TGTACCAGCAGCCAAGAAGGAATCGCGGGGAATGCCTACGAGCAGTACTTC	CTSSQEGIAGNAYEQYF
TRBJ2-7	TRBV7-9	NA	NA	TGTGCCAGCAGCTCTGGAGGCCTCTCCTGCGAGAAGTACTTC	CASSSGGLSCEKYF